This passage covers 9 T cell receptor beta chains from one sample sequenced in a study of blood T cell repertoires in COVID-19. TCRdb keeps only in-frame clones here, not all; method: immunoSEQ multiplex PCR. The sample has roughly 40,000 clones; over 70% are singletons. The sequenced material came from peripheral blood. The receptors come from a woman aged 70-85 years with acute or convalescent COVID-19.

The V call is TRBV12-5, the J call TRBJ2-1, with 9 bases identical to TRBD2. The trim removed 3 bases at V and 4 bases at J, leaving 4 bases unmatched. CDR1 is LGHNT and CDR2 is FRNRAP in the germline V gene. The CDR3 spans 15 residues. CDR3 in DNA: TGTGCTAGTGGTTTTAGCGGGAGTATATACAATGAGCAGTTCTTC. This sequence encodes CASGFSGSIYNEQFF.

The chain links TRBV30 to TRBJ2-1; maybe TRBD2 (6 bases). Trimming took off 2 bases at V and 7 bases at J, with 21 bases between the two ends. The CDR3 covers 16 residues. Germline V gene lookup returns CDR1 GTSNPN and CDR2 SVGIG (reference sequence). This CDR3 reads CAWSTLLARRENEQFF. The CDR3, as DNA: TGTGCCTGGAGTACGTTACTAGCCCGCCGGGAGAATGAGCAGTTCTTC.

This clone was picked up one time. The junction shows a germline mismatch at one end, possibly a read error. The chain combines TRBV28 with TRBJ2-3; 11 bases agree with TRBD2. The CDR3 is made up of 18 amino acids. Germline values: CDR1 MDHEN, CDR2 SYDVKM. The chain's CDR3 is CANSLKLAGALLGDTQYF. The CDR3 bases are TGTGCCAACAGTTTAAAACTAGCGGGGGCGCTCCTGGGAGATACGCAGTATTTT.

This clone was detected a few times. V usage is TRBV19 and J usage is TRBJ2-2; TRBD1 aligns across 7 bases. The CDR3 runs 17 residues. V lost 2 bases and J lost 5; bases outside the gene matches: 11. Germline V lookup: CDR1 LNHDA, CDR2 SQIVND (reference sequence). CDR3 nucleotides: TGTGCCAGTAGTATAAGGGGTCAGGGGGTAGTAACCGGGGAGCTGTTTTTT. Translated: CASSIRGQGVVTGELFF.

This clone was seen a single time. Here the CDR3 DNA reads TGCAGCCCAACAGCGGCGGAGACCCAGTACTTC. Translating gives CSPTAAETQYF. This chain connects TRBV29-1 to TRBJ2-5, with a possible D match to TRBD2 (5 bases). Between the trimmed V and J ends, which lost 8 bases and 5 bases, there was a span of 12 bases. The V gene's germline CDR1 is SQVTM and CDR2 ANQGSEA. The CDR3 has 11 residues.

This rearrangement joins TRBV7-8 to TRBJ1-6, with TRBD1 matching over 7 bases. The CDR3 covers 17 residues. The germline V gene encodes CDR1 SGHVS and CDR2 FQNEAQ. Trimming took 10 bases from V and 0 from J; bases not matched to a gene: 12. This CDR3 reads CATQTGTASSYNSPLHF. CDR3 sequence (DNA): TGTGCCACCCAAACCGGGACAGCGAGCTCCTATAATTCACCCCTCCACTTT.

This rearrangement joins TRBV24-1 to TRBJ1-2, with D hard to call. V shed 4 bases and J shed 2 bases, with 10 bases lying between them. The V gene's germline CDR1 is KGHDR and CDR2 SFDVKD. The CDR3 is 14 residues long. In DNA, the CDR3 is TGTGCCACCAGTGACCTCACAAGAAACTATGGCTACACCTTC. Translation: CATSDLTRNYGYTF.

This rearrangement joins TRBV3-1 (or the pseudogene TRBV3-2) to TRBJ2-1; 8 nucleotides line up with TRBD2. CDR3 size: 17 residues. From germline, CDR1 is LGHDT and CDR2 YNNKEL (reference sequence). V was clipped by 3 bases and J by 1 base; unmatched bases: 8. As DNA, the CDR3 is TGTGCCAGCAGCCAGACGAGCGGGAGTTTTTCCTACAATGAGCAGTTCTTC. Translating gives CASSQTSGSFSYNEQFF.

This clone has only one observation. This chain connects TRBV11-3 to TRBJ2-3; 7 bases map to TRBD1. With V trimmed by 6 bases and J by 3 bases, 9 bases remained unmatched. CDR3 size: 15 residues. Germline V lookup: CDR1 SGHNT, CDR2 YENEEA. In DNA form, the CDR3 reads TGTGCCAGCAGTTGGAACAGGGGTGGGACAGATACGCAGTATTTT. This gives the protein CASSWNRGGTDTQYF.